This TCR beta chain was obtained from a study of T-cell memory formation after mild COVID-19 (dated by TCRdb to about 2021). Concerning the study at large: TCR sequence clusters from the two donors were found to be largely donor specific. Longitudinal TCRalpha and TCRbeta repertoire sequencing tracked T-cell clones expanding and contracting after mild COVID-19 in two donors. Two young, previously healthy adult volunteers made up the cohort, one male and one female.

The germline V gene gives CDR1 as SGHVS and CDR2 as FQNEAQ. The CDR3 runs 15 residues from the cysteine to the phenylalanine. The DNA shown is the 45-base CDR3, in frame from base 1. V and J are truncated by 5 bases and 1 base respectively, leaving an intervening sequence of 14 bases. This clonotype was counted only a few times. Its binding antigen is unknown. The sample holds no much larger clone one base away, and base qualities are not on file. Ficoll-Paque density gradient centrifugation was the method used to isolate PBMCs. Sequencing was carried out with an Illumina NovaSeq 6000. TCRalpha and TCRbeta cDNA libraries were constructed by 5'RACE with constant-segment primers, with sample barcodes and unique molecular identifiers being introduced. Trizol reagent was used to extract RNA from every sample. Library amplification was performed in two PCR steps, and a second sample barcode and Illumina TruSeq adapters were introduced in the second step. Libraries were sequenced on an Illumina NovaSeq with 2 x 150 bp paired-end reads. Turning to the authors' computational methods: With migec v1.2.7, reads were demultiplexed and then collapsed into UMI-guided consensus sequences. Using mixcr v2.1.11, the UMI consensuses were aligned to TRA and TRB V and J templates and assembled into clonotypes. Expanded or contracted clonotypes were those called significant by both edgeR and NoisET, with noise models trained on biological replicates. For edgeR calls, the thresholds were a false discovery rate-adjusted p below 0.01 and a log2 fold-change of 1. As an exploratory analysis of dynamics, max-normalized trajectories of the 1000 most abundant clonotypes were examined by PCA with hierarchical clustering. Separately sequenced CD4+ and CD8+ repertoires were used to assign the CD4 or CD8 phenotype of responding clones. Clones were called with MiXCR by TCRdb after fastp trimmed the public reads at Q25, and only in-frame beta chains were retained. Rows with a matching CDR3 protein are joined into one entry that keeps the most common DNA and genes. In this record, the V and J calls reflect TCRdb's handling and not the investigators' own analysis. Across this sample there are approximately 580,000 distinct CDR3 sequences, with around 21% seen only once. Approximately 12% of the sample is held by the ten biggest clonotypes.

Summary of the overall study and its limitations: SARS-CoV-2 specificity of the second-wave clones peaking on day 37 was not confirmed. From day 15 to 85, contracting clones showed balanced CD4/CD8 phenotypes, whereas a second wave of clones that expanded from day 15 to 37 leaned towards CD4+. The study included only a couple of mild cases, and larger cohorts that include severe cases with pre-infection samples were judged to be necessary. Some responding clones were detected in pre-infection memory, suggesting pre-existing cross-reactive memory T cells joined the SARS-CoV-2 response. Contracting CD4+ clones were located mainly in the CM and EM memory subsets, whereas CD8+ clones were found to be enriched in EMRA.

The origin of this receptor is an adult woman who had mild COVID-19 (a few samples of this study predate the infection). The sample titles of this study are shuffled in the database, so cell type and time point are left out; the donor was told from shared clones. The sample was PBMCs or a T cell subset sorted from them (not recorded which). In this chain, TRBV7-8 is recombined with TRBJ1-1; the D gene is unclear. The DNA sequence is TGTGCCAGCAGCCAAATTCCTCCAGAGAACACTGAAGCTTTCTTT. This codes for CASSQIPPENTEAFF.